These 30 T cell receptor beta chains were sequenced from one sample in a study of blood T cell repertoires in COVID-19. Here immunoSEQ multiplex PCR was the method, and the copy in TCRdb shows in-frame clones only, minus some. There are approximately 53,000 clones in the sample; roughly 90% occur only once, and around 21% lies in the top ten. Material: peripheral blood. All receptors come from a woman of 80 years or more with COVID-19, enrolled during active disease.

This chain connects TRBV29-1 to TRBJ1-2; 11 bases align to TRBD1. V gave up 3 bases and J gave up 2 bases; unmatched junction bases: 8. The CDR3 totals 16 residues. Germline CDR1 reads SQVTM; CDR2 reads ANQGSEA. The CDR3 DNA is TGCAGCGTTGAGTCCCCTGGACAGGGGGCGAACTATGGCTACACCTTC. Protein product: CSVESPGQGANYGYTF.

V is TRBV7-6 and J is TRBJ2-3, with 10 bases that match TRBD2. Germline V gene sequence: CDR1 SGHVS, CDR2 FNYEAQ. The CDR3 length is 18 residues. The J segment lost 1 base and the V segment lost 2 bases, leaving 9 bases of the junction unmatched. CDR3 region: CASSLRLAGAQGTDTQYF. CDR3 DNA: TGTGCCAGCAGCTTAAGGCTAGCGGGGGCCCAGGGCACAGATACGCAGTATTTT.

The chain carries TRBV12-5 and TRBJ2-1; 11 nucleotides line up with TRBD2. This CDR3 has 16 amino acids. Unmatched junction bases numbered 5, after V lost 7 bases and J lost 0 bases. From germline, CDR1 is LGHNT and CDR2 FRNRAP. For the CDR3, the DNA is TGTGCTAGTGCTAGCGGGGGGCCAGGCTCCTACAATGAGCAGTTCTTC. Translated: CASASGGPGSYNEQFF.

This clone has just a few counts. CDR3 in DNA: TGTGCCAGCAGTCCGACGGACTCAACCTATGGCTACACCTTC. Amino acids: CASSPTDSTYGYTF. The chain joins TRBV2 to TRBJ1-2; D not resolved. The CDR3 sequence is 14 residues long. Germline loops: CDR1 SNHLY, CDR2 FYNNEI. Trimming pared 5 bases from V and 4 bases from J, leaving 14 bases between.

The chain couples TRBV5-1 to TRBJ2-7; 12 nucleotides align to TRBD2. Trimming at V came to 3 bases and at J to 6 bases, leaving 7 bases not matched to a gene. This CDR3 has 15 amino acids. CDR1 is SGHRS and CDR2 is YFSETQ in the germline V gene. The CDR3, as DNA: TGCGCCAGCAGCTATTCTAGCGGGGGGGCCATCGAGCAGTACTTC. This translates into CASSYSSGGAIEQYF.

This chain links TRBV6-5 with TRBJ1-5, with TRBD1 matching over 7 bases. Looked up from germline, CDR1 is MNHEY and CDR2 is SVGAGI. V was clipped by 7 bases and J by 2 bases; unmatched bases: 8. This CDR3 spans 15 amino acids. This CDR3 is CASKTGSVGNQPQHF. CDR3 nucleotides: TGTGCCAGCAAGACAGGGTCGGTTGGCAATCAGCCCCAGCATTTT.

The J gene is TRBJ1-2, the V gene TRBV5-1, with TRBD1 matching 7 bases. The CDR3 totals 15 residues. Per germline, CDR1 SGHRS and CDR2 YFSETQ. The junction had 12 bases not matched to a gene; V was cut back by 7 bases and J by 3 bases. For the CDR3, the DNA is TGCGCCAGCGGCCCAATGACAGGGATTGACTATGGCTACACCTTC. Residues: CASGPMTGIDYGYTF.

This clone was picked up one time. The rearrangement links TRBV2 to TRBJ2-3; 13 bases are a match to TRBD2. Per germline, CDR1 SNHLY and CDR2 FYNNEI. The CDR3 has 16 amino acids. The ends lost 2 bases at V and 6 bases at J; junction bases unmatched: 5. Written as DNA, the CDR3 is TGTGCCAGCAGTGAATCACTAGCGGGGGGGATTGATACGCAGTATTTT. It translates to CASSESLAGGIDTQYF.

This chain links TRBV28 with TRBJ2-7, with D possibly being TRBD2 (5 bases). The germline gives CDR1 MDHEN, CDR2 SYDVKM. This CDR3 comprises 14 residues. The V gene lost 4 bases and the J gene lost 7 bases, with 17 bases spanning the gap. CDR3 sequence (DNA): TGTGCCAGCAGTTCAATCCCCCCTCGGGAAGAGCAGTACTTC. Translated, it gives CASSSIPPREEQYF.

V gene TRBV27 combines with J gene TRBJ2-2; 14 bases line up with TRBD2. Trimming at V came to 9 bases and at J to 0 bases, leaving 3 bases not matched to a gene. This CDR3 has 16 residues. Germline V gene data show CDR1 as MNHEY and CDR2 as SMNVEV (reference sequence). Here the CDR3 DNA reads TGTGCCAGTTCGACTAGCGGGGGGGCGAACACCGGGGAGCTGTTTTTT. Its protein product is CASSTSGGANTGELFF.

The chain is built from TRBV5-5 and TRBJ1-3; weak D call: TRBD1 (6 bases). Germline CDR1 reads SGHKS; CDR2 reads YYEKEE (reference sequence). CDR3 length: 18 residues. Deletions cut 7 bases from V and 0 bases from J, with 23 bases between. The chain's CDR3 is CASGQGRGELGSGNTIYF. The CDR3 DNA is TGTGCCAGCGGTCAGGGCAGGGGCGAGCTGGGCTCTGGAAACACCATATATTTT.

CDR3 sequence reads: CASSSGLAGRRSGTQYF. As DNA, the CDR3 is TGTGCCAGCAGCTCGGGACTAGCGGGGAGGAGGTCGGGTACGCAGTATTTT. The rearrangement uses TRBV14 and TRBJ2-3, with TRBD2 matching over 13 bases. J gave up 8 bases and V 5 bases, and 13 bases lay outside the gene matches. Germline assignment: CDR1 SGHDN and CDR2 FVKESK. This CDR3 is 17 amino acids long.

This chain uses TRBV19 with TRBJ2-3, with 10 bases that match TRBD2. The CDR3 totals 15 residues. V lost 2 bases to trimming and J lost 2 bases; unmatched junction nucleotides: 1. Germline CDR1 and CDR2: LNHDA and SQIVND (reference sequence). The CDR3 sequence is CASSITSGNTDTQYF. CDR3 DNA sequence: TGTGCCAGTAGTATAACTAGCGGGAACACAGATACGCAGTATTTT. Drawing the rest from reference TRBV19 and TRBJ2-3, the complete variable domain is DGGITQSPKYLFRKEGQNVTLSCEQNLNHDAMYWYRQDPGQGLRLIYYSQIVNDFQKGDIAEGYSVSREKKESFPLTVTSAQKNPTAFYLCASSITSGNTDTQYFGPGTRLTVL.

The chain uses TRBV19 and TRBJ1-4; 8 bases map to TRBD1. The V segment lost 5 bases and the J segment 8 bases; nucleotides outside the gene matches: 7. This CDR3 is built from 14 residues. Per the germline V gene, CDR1 is LNHDA and CDR2 is SQIVND (reference sequence). CDR3 region: CASSADRGGEKLFF. In DNA form, the CDR3 reads TGTGCCAGTAGTGCCGACAGGGGAGGCGAAAAACTGTTTTTT.

V is TRBV29-1 and J is TRBJ2-1; TRBD2 agrees at 10 bases. Germline assignment: CDR1 SQVTM and CDR2 ANQGSEA. This CDR3 has 15 amino acids. J lost 3 bases, V lost 7 bases, and 9 bases had no gene match. The CDR3 region is CSAYLLAGDYNEQFF. The CDR3 DNA reads TGCAGCGCCTACCTCCTAGCGGGGGACTACAATGAGCAGTTCTTC.

V gene TRBV2 combines with J gene TRBJ1-2; 10 bases are shared with TRBD1. Germline V CDR1 and CDR2: SNHLY, FYNNEI. With 4 bases clipped from V and 8 bases from J, the junction kept 7 bases outside the gene matches. This CDR3 spans 14 amino acids. The CDR3 DNA reads TGTGCCAGCAGTGGACAGGGGGCTAGTTGGGGCTACACCTTC. It yields the protein CASSGQGASWGYTF. Looking up the rest from reference TRBV2 and TRBJ1-2 gives the full variable domain: EPEVTQTPSHQVTQMGQEVILRCVPISNHLYFYWYRQILGQKVEFLVSFYNNEISEKSEIFDDQFSVERPDGSNFTLKIRSTKLEDSAMYFCASSGQGASWGYTFGSGTRLTVV.

The chain joins TRBV30 to TRBJ2-5; 9 nucleotides line up with TRBD1. This CDR3 spans 13 amino acids. Trimming cost V 0 bases and J 7 bases; bases outside gene matches: 3. Germline values: CDR1 GTSNPN, CDR2 SVGIG (reference sequence). This CDR3 is CAWSVSGQGTQYF. In DNA form, the CDR3 reads TGTGCCTGGAGTGTATCGGGACAGGGGACCCAGTACTTC.

The chain carries TRBV7-2 and TRBJ2-7, with 8 bases identical to TRBD1. This CDR3 has 13 amino acids. Germline V gene lookup returns CDR1 SGHTA and CDR2 FQGNSA. V lost 9 bases, J lost 6 bases, and 10 bases stayed unmatched. Here the CDR3 DNA reads TGTGCCAGTCGGCGGGACAGGAGGAGCGAGCAGTACTTC. Protein sequence: CASRRDRRSEQYF.

The V gene is TRBV6-5, the J gene TRBJ2-3, with TRBD2 identical over 8 bases. Germline values: CDR1 MNHEY, CDR2 SVGAGI. The trim removed 7 bases at V and 2 bases at J, leaving 8 bases unmatched. The CDR3 is made up of 15 amino acids. Here the CDR3 reads CASTLIAGPTDTQYF. The CDR3 DNA follows: TGTGCCAGCACCCTGATAGCGGGGCCCACAGATACGCAGTATTTT.

This clone was counted between two and nine times. The chain joins TRBV30 to TRBJ2-2; 7 bases line up with TRBD1. Germline-derived CDR1 and CDR2 are GTSNPN and SVGIG (reference sequence). CDR3 length: 12 amino acids. Trimming took 7 bases from V and 3 from J; bases not matched to a gene: 2. CDR3 nucleotides: TGTGCCTTCGACAGGGACACCGGGGAGCTGTTTTTT. Its protein product is CAFDRDTGELFF.

V is TRBV5-1 and J is TRBJ2-7; tentative D call: TRBD1 (5 bases). CDR3 size: 12 residues. CDR1 is SGHRS and CDR2 is YFSETQ in the germline V gene. Trimming took off 4 bases at V and 3 bases at J, with 8 bases between the two ends. For the CDR3, the DNA is TGCGCCAGCAGCCGGACAAACTACGAGCAGTACTTC. Residues: CASSRTNYEQYF.

V and J are TRBV25-1 and TRBJ2-3, with no clear D. V lost 1 base and J 0 bases, leaving 11 bases between the germline ends. Germline CDR1 is MGHDK and CDR2 is SYGVNS. This CDR3 has 16 amino acids. The CDR3, as DNA: TGTGCCAGCAGTGAATCAGGAAGCAGAAGCACAGATACGCAGTATTTT. Its protein is CASSESGSRSTDTQYF.

The J gene is TRBJ2-7, the V gene TRBV12-3 or TRBV12-4, with TRBD1 matching over 7 bases. The CDR3 totals 13 residues. V lost 5 bases to trimming and J lost 7 bases; unmatched junction nucleotides: 8. This CDR3 reads CASSLDRLAEQYF. CDR3 in DNA: TGTGCCAGCAGTCTGGACAGGTTAGCTGAGCAGTACTTC.

This clone has just a few counts. The CDR3 DNA reads TGTGCCAGCAGCCGGGGACAGGCCTACGAGCAGTACTTC. Translated: CASSRGQAYEQYF. This sequence joins TRBV9 and TRBJ2-7; 8 bases match TRBD1. The V and J ends lost 4 bases and 2 bases, in that order; junction bases with no gene match: 2. Germline V gives CDR1 SGDLS, CDR2 YYNGEE. The CDR3 covers 13 residues.

The chain has TRBV5-6 and TRBJ1-1, with 7 bases fitting TRBD1. V trimming: 2 bases; J trimming: 7 bases; junction bases outside the gene matches: 11. Germline V CDR1 and CDR2: SGHDT, YYEEEE. The CDR3 is made up of 15 amino acids. The CDR3 loop reads CASSFSGTALGEAFF. CDR3 bases: TGTGCCAGCAGCTTCTCCGGGACAGCCCTGGGTGAAGCTTTCTTT.

The chain employs TRBV9 and TRBJ1-6; D might be TRBD1 (6 bases). V was clipped by 3 bases and J by 8 bases, with 12 bases between them. The CDR3 has 14 residues. From germline, CDR1 is SGDLS and CDR2 YYNGEE. This CDR3 is CASSGGPDHSPLHF. The CDR3 nucleotides read TGTGCCAGCAGCGGGGGGCCAGATCATTCACCCCTCCACTTT.

The rearrangement joins TRBV7-6 to TRBJ2-3; 7 nucleotides line up with TRBD2. Per germline, CDR1 SGHVS and CDR2 FNYEAQ. Unmatched junction bases numbered 12, after V lost 2 bases and J lost 4 bases. The CDR3 has 17 amino acids. The CDR3 is CASSLLSPGGRADTQYF. DNA of the CDR3: TGTGCCAGCAGCTTACTCTCGCCCGGGGGGAGGGCAGATACGCAGTATTTT. The entire variable domain, with the rest obtained from reference TRBV7-6 and TRBJ2-3, is as follows: GAGVSQSPRYKVTKRGQDVALRCDPISGHVSLYWYRQALGQGPEFLTYFNYEAQQDKSGLPNDRFSAERPEGSISTLTIQRTEQRDSAMYRCASSLLSPGGRADTQYFGPGTRLTVL.

The rearrangement joins TRBV10-3 to TRBJ1-3; TRBD1 aligns across 7 bases. CDR1 is ENHRY, CDR2 SYGVKD, per germline. V lost 6 bases and J lost 6; bases outside the gene matches: 8. The CDR3 has 14 residues. In nucleotides, the CDR3 is TGTGCCATCAGGGCGACAGGGACACAAAACACCATATATTTT. Its translation is CAIRATGTQNTIYF.

The chain combines TRBV6-2 or TRBV6-3 with TRBJ1-2, with 7 bases matching TRBD1. V dropped 5 bases and J dropped 8; count of bases not matched to a gene: 8. The CDR3 spans 13 residues. The germline CDR1 and CDR2 sequences are MNHEY and SVGEGT. The CDR3 bases are TGTGCCAGCAGTAACGACAGGGCCCACGGCTACACCTTC. Encoded protein: CASSNDRAHGYTF.

This rearrangement joins TRBV19 to TRBJ2-2, with D possibly matching TRBD1 (5 bases). CDR3 length equals 16 residues. V was shortened by 1 base and J by 6 bases, with 15 bases between the two germline ends. The germline gives CDR1 LNHDA, CDR2 SQIVND (reference sequence). CDR3 sequence (DNA): TGTGCCAGTAGTATAGGGCCAGGGTTCGACGCCGGGGAGCTGTTTTTT. Residues: CASSIGPGFDAGELFF.